This T cell receptor beta chain emerged from a study of T-cell reconstitution after alpha-beta-depleted transplantation in children. Study observations and caveats: The authors attributed T-cell counts and diversity one year after transplant mostly to newly produced T cells. Reported findings indicate that, about two months after transplant, alpha-beta T cells came from several hundred expanded clones, which were derived from non-depleted graft cells.

As it was prepared, the TCRbeta library received unique molecular identifiers. TCRdb re-derived calls from the PCR reads in MiXCR, one entry per CDR3 protein. The repertoire holds 200,000 to 300,000 distinct CDR3 sequences, more than 20% seen once, with under 5.5% in the top ten. With regard to this clonotype: What it binds is not known.

CDR1 and CDR2 from the germline V gene are MNHEY and SVGEGT. Between the trimmed V and J ends, which lost 2 bases and 4 bases, there was a span of 17 bases. This CDR3 spans 16 amino acids. The origin of this receptor is a female patient aged 2-10 years who had a stem cell transplant for congenital amegakaryocytic thrombocytopenia, so the T cells may come from the graft donor. The chain recombines TRBV6-2 or TRBV6-3 with TRBJ1-2, with a weak D call TRBD1 (5 bases). The input for sequencing was PBMCs, mostly from graft donor cells, taken 360 days after TCRalphabeta/CD19-depleted stem cell transplant. This chain's CDR3 is CASSYALLKGVYGYTF. The CDR3 nucleotides read TGTGCCAGCAGTTACGCGCTTTTGAAAGGGGTCTATGGCTACACCTTC.